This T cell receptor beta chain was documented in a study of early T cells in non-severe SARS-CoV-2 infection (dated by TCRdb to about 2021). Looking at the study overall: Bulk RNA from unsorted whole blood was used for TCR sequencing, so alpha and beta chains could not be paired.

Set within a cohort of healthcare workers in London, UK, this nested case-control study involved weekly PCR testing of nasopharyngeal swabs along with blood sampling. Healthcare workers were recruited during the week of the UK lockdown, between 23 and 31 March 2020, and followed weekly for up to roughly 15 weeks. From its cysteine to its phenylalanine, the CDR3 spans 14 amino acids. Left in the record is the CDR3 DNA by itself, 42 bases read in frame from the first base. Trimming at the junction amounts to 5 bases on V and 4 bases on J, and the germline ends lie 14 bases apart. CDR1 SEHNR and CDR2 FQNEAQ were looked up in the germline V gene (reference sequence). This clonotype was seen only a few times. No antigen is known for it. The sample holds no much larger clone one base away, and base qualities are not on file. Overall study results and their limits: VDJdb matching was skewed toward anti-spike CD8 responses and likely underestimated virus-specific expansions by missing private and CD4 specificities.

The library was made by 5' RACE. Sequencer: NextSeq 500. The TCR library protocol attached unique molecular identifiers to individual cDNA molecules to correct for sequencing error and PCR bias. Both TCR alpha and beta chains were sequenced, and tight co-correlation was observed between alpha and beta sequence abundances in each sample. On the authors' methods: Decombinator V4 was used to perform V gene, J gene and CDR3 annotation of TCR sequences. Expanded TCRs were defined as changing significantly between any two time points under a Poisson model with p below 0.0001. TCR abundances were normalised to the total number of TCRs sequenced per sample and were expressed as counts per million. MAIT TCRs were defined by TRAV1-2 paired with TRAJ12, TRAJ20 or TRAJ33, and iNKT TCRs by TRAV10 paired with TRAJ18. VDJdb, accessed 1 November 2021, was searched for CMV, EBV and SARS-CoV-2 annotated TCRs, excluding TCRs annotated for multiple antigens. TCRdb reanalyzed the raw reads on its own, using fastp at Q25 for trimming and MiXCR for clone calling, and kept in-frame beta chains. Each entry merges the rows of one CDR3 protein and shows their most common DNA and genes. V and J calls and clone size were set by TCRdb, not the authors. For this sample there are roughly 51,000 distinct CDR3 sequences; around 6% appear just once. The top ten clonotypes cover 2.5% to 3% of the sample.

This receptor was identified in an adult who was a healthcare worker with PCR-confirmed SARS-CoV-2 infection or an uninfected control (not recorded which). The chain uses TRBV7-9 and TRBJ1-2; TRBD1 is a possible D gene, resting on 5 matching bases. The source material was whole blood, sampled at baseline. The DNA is TGTGCCAGCAGCCCAGGGCGGGGTTTCTATGGCTACACCTTC. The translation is CASSPGRGFYGYTF.